What follows is one T cell receptor (beta chain) and its context. Antigen unknown. This sample was included in a study of T-cell memory formation after mild COVID-19. Study context: Clusters of TCRs were largely donor specific.

CDR3 length: 16 amino acids. V gave up 3 bases and J gave up 0 bases; unmatched junction bases: 4. The germline gives CDR1 SGHDN, CDR2 FVKESK. Constant-segment primers served in 5'RACE that generated TCR alpha and TCR beta cDNA libraries bearing sample barcodes and UMIs. In TCRdb, the 5' RACE reads were re-called with MiXCR into one record per CDR3 protein. In the table there are about 150,000 distinct CDR3 sequences, approximately 14% of which are singletons. Study-level results: Contracting clones from day 15 to 85 showed balanced CD4/CD8; later expanders favored CD4+. Shrinking CD4+ clones resided mostly in CM and EM, and CD8+ ones in EMRA.

This chain links TRBV14 with TRBJ2-1; 8 positions match TRBD2. The specimen was PBMCs or a T cell subset sorted from them (not recorded which). This clonotype originated in an adult woman who had mild COVID-19 (a few samples of this study predate the infection). Cell type and time point are not known. The CDR3 DNA is TGTGCCAGCAGCCAGTCGGGAGGGAGCTCCTACAATGAGCAGTTCTTC. As protein: CASSQSGGSSYNEQFF.